The 27 T cell receptor beta chains presented below share a single source sample, sequenced in a study of T cell responses to AZD1222 COVID-19 vaccine. Produced via immunoSEQ multiplex PCR; TCRdb's table is partial and in-frame only. The repertoire consists of about 120,000 clones, with 85% to 95% occurring once and the leading ten covering roughly 1.4%. The material sequenced was peripheral blood, taken 28 days after the second AZD1222 dose. These receptors all stem from an adult who received the AZD1222 COVID-19 vaccine.

There are a few counts of this clone. V gene TRBV9 combines with J gene TRBJ1-4; tentative D call: TRBD1 (6 bases). Per the germline V gene, CDR1 is SGDLS and CDR2 is YYNGEE. The V end lost 4 bases, the J end lost 4 bases, and 11 bases lay between the germline ends. The CDR3 extends over 14 amino acids. The CDR3 coding sequence is TGTGCCAGCAGCACAGGGCCAATTAATGAAAAACTGTTTTTT. Translation gives CASSTGPINEKLFF.

The chain recombines TRBV27 with TRBJ2-7, with D perhaps matching TRBD2 (5 bases). Trimming stripped 3 bases from V and 0 bases from J, with 12 bases between. Germline-derived CDR1 and CDR2 are MNHEY and SMNVEV (reference sequence). The CDR3 consists of 15 residues. The CDR3 nucleotides are TGTGCCAGCAGTTTTTTGCGTGACTACTCCTACGAGCAGTACTTC. Translation gives CASSFLRDYSYEQYF.

This clone appeared once. The rearrangement links TRBV5-8 to TRBJ1-3; the match to TRBD1 covers 11 bases. The J segment lost 8 bases and the V segment lost 4 bases, leaving 8 bases of the junction unmatched. The CDR3 runs to 15 residues. The germline V gene has CDR1 SGHTS and CDR2 YDEGEE. The CDR3: CASSLGQGAGDTIYF. The CDR3 DNA sequence: TGTGCCAGCAGCCTAGGACAGGGGGCCGGTGACACCATATATTTT.

V usage is TRBV5-1 and J usage is TRBJ2-7; D not resolved. The CDR3 totals 14 residues. Germline values: CDR1 SGHRS, CDR2 YFSETQ. Trimming cost V 2 bases and J 2 bases, with 11 bases left between them. As DNA, the CDR3 is TGCGCCAGCAGCTTAGGGAACGGCCCCTACGAGCAGTACTTC. This codes for CASSLGNGPYEQYF.

The CDR3 bases are TGTGCCAGCAGCTTAGACGGGAGAAGTGCTTCCGAGCAGTACTTC. Translated: CASSLDGRSASEQYF. The gene calls are TRBV7-8 and TRBJ2-7; a possible D gene is TRBD2 (6 bases). V lost 1 base and J lost 6, with 16 bases in between. The germline V gene encodes CDR1 SGHVS and CDR2 FQNEAQ. The CDR3 runs 15 residues.

The V gene is TRBV11-2, the J gene TRBJ2-7; 9 nucleotides align to TRBD1. Germline CDR1 and CDR2: SGHAT and FQNNGV. This CDR3 is built from 15 residues. The J segment lost 3 bases and the V segment lost 5 bases, leaving 8 bases of the junction unmatched. CDR3 amino acids: CASSRQGGFGYEQYF. The CDR3 DNA reads as TGTGCCAGCAGCCGACAGGGGGGTTTCGGCTACGAGCAGTACTTC.

The chain recombines TRBV9 with TRBJ2-4, with D unresolved. CDR3 length equals 13 residues. Trimming stripped 2 bases from V and 4 bases from J, with 7 bases between. CDR1 is SGDLS, CDR2 YYNGEE, per germline. In DNA, the CDR3 is TGTGCCAGCAGCGTCGACGGTAAAAACATTCAGTACTTC. Translation gives CASSVDGKNIQYF.

V usage is TRBV3-1 (or the pseudogene TRBV3-2) and J usage is TRBJ1-5, with 7 bases aligning to TRBD1. Trimming cost V 4 bases and J 3 bases; bases outside gene matches: 6. There are 15 residues in the CDR3. Per germline, CDR1 LGHDT and CDR2 YNNKEL (reference sequence). CDR3 DNA: TGTGCCAGCAGCCTGGGACAGTACTCCAATCAGCCCCAGCATTTT. It translates to CASSLGQYSNQPQHF.

This chain joins TRBV4-2 and TRBJ2-1; 13 bases map to TRBD2. The ends lost 1 base at V and 7 bases at J; junction bases unmatched: 1. The CDR3 contains 15 residues. Germline loops: CDR1 LGHNA, CDR2 YNFKEQ. CDR3 nucleotides: TGTGCCAGCAGCCAAGGGACTAGCGGGAGTAATGAGCAGTTCTTC. Its protein product is CASSQGTSGSNEQFF.

This chain connects TRBV12-3 or TRBV12-4 to TRBJ2-7, with no clear D. The CDR3 totals 13 residues. V was pared by 3 bases and J by 1 base, with 7 bases between. CDR3 in DNA: TGTGCCAGCAGTTTTTTGTCGTCCTACGAGCAGTACTTC. This sequence encodes CASSFLSSYEQYF.

Comment on this clone: Other DNA sequences of this sample code for an identical CDR3. The CDR3 loop is CAWSVRGQPQHF. The CDR3 nucleotides read TGTGCCTGGAGTGTACGAGGCCAGCCCCAGCATTTT. The V gene is TRBV30, the J gene TRBJ1-5; D remains ambiguous. Germline V gene data show CDR1 as GTSNPN and CDR2 as SVGIG (reference sequence). The CDR3 has 12 residues. Trimming stripped 0 bases from V and 7 bases from J, with 7 bases between. The full variable domain, in which reference TRBV30 and TRBJ1-5 provide the parts outside the CDR3, is SQTIHQWPATLVQPVGSPLSLECTVEGTSNPNLYWYRQAAGRGLQLLFYSVGIGQISSEVPQNLSASRPQDRQFILSSKKLLLSDSGFYLCAWSVRGQPQHFGDGTRLSIL.

The rearrangement joins TRBV7-2 to TRBJ2-1, with a possible D match to TRBD1 (5 bases). The CDR3 extends over 20 amino acids. Germline V gives CDR1 SGHTA, CDR2 FQGNSA. The germline V and J ends were trimmed by 0 bases and 6 bases, with 27 bases remaining between them. CDR3: CASSLAEAGSWALLSNEQFF. DNA for the CDR3: TGTGCCAGCAGCTTAGCAGAGGCAGGGTCCTGGGCTCTATTGTCCAATGAGCAGTTCTTC.

The gene calls are TRBV16 and TRBJ1-1; D gene uncertain. V dropped 3 bases and J dropped 0 bases, with 2 bases sitting between them. Per germline, CDR1 KGHSY and CDR2 FQNENV. The CDR3 is 12 amino acids. The CDR3 sequence is CASSQMNTEAFF. CDR3 coding DNA: TGTGCCAGCAGCCAGATGAACACTGAAGCTTTCTTT.

This chain connects TRBV6-5 to TRBJ2-7, with D perhaps matching TRBD1 (5 bases). The CDR3 loop spans 14 amino acids. The V end lost 0 bases, the J end lost 3 bases, and 9 bases lay between the germline ends. CDR1 is MNHEY and CDR2 is SVGAGI in the germline V gene. CDR3 DNA: TGTGCCAGCAGTTACTCGCAGGGCGGCTACGAGCAGTACTTC. Residues: CASSYSQGGYEQYF.

With respect to this clone: One end of the junction varies from germline; a read error may be responsible. The chain combines TRBV6-1 with TRBJ1-4; D gene ambiguous. The CDR3 covers 12 residues. Germline V gene sequence: CDR1 MNHNS, CDR2 SASEGT. CDR3 DNA: TGTGCCAGCAGAGAAGGACCTGAAAAACTGTTTTTT. Translation: CASREGPEKLFF.

The chain has TRBV15 and TRBJ1-1, with no clear D. The germline V gene encodes CDR1 LNHNV and CDR2 YYDKDF (reference sequence). There are 13 residues in the CDR3. Trimming took off 6 bases at V and 0 bases at J, with 8 bases between the two ends. CDR3 bases: TGTGCCACCAGGGGCAGCTTGAACACTGAAGCTTTCTTT. It is translated as CATRGSLNTEAFF.

The chain is built from TRBV15 and TRBJ1-2; no definite D call. The V gene's germline CDR1 is LNHNV and CDR2 YYDKDF (reference sequence). V lost 3 bases, J lost 2 bases, and 16 bases lay in between. The CDR3 contains 16 residues. The CDR3 is CATSSAGRGRNYGYTF. CDR3 sequence (DNA): TGTGCCACCAGCAGCGCGGGCCGTGGCAGAAACTATGGCTACACCTTC.

This sequence joins TRBV6-5 and TRBJ1-6; no definite D call. Germline V gives CDR1 MNHEY, CDR2 SVGAGI. Trimming stripped 5 bases from V and 7 bases from J, with 12 bases between. CDR3 length: 14 residues. CDR3 sequence: CASSLDVPNSPLHF. The CDR3 nucleotides are TGTGCCAGCAGTCTAGATGTTCCCAATTCACCCCTCCACTTT.

The rearrangement links TRBV10-1 to TRBJ2-1; D could derive from TRBD1 or TRBD2 (5 bases each). CDR1 and CDR2 (germline): WNHNN, SYGVQD (reference sequence). V gave up 6 bases and J gave up 13 bases, with 19 bases separating them. The CDR3 contains 13 residues. CDR3 in DNA: TGCGCCAGCAGCTCGGGACCCGCTTCACGTCAGTTCTTC. Protein sequence: CASSSGPASRQFF.

The CDR3: CASSPEWPGTQYF. The CDR3, as DNA: TGTGCCAGCTCACCAGAGTGGCCGGGGACCCAGTACTTC. The genes are TRBV18 and TRBJ2-5; D not certain. V lost 2 bases to trimming and J lost 7 bases, with 11 bases between them. The CDR3 spans 13 residues. The germline V gene encodes CDR1 KGHSH and CDR2 LQKENI.

This clone has just a few counts. The chain is built from TRBV19 and TRBJ1-1; D is uncertain. This CDR3 has 13 residues. V was clipped by 3 bases and J by 4 bases, with 9 bases between them. CDR1 and CDR2 from the germline V gene are LNHDA and SQIVND (reference sequence). CDR3 sequence (DNA): TGTGCCAGTAGTATTGAGGGCGGCACTGAAGCTTTCTTT. Amino acid sequence: CASSIEGGTEAFF.

J is TRBJ2-7 and V is TRBV3-1 (or the pseudogene TRBV3-2), with TRBD2 matching over 7 bases. CDR1 is LGHDT, CDR2 YNNKEL, per germline (reference sequence). The CDR3 totals 16 residues. With V trimmed by 1 base and J by 1 base, 7 bases remained unmatched. CDR3 amino acids: CASSQGEGSGSYEQYF. The CDR3 nucleotides read TGTGCCAGCAGCCAAGGGGAGGGTAGCGGTTCCTACGAGCAGTACTTC.

V usage is TRBV30 and J usage is TRBJ2-1, with D possibly being TRBD2 (5 bases). CDR1 is GTSNPN and CDR2 is SVGIG in the germline V gene (reference sequence). Deletions cut 3 bases from V and 2 bases from J, with 14 bases between. There are 15 residues in the CDR3. DNA for the CDR3: TGTGCCTGGAGCGCCTTCCTAGCAACCTACAATGAGCAGTTCTTC. Translating it yields CAWSAFLATYNEQFF.

This chain joins TRBV6-5 and TRBJ1-1; D gene ambiguous. Trimming cost V 0 bases and J 1 base, with 6 bases left between them. The CDR3 runs 14 residues. In germline, CDR1 is MNHEY, CDR2 SVGAGI. Here the CDR3 DNA reads TGTGCCAGCAGTTACTCCCAGGCGAACACTGAAGCTTTCTTT. This translates into CASSYSQANTEAFF.

V is TRBV10-3 and J is TRBJ2-3, with 7 bases lining up with TRBD1. With 0 bases clipped from V and 6 bases from J, the junction kept 12 bases outside the gene matches. The CDR3 loop spans 17 amino acids. Germline values: CDR1 ENHRY, CDR2 SYGVKD. The CDR3 region has the DNA TGTGCCATCAGTGAGTCCGGGGACAGTCTCCCGCCGGATACGCAGTATTTT. It codes for CAISESGDSLPPDTQYF.

This clone was seen only once. This rearrangement joins TRBV7-8 to TRBJ1-1; 9 nucleotides align to TRBD1. In germline, CDR1 is SGHVS, CDR2 FQNEAQ. J was trimmed by 7 bases and V by 6 bases; bases with no gene match: 9. The CDR3 totals 14 residues. The CDR3 coding sequence is TGTGCCAGCAGAAAACAGGGGGCGATTGGTGAAGCTTTCTTT. Amino acids: CASRKQGAIGEAFF.

Relative to its sample, this clone is medium-sized. In DNA form, the CDR3 reads TGTGCCAGCAGCCCTGGCACGAACACTGAAGCTTTCTTT. Its translation: CASSPGTNTEAFF. V usage is TRBV6-4 and J usage is TRBJ1-1; no reliable D call. In germline, CDR1 is MRHNA, CDR2 SNTAGT. The V end was cut by 6 bases, the J end by 1 base, with 9 bases between. The CDR3 covers 13 residues.